One and the same sample provided the 31 T cell receptor beta chains below, sequenced in a study of T cell responses to AZD1222 COVID-19 vaccine. Measured with immunoSEQ multiplex PCR; TCRdb has only the in-frame clones, and not every one. This sample has 70,000 to 95,000 clones, with 88% found just once. The specimen was peripheral blood, collected 28 days after the second AZD1222 dose. The receptors were gathered from an adult who received the AZD1222 COVID-19 vaccine.

This clone was seen a single time. The chain is built from TRBV7-2 and TRBJ1-2; no clear D. Trimming shortened V by 1 base and J by 4 bases, and 10 bases separated the two germline ends. Germline CDR1 and CDR2: SGHTA and FQGNSA. The CDR3 spans 14 residues. CDR3 coding DNA: TGTGCCAGCAGCTTAGGGGCAGCTTCCTATGGCTACACCTTC. Translating gives CASSLGAASYGYTF.

This clone was seen just once. The chain employs TRBV27 and TRBJ2-5, with D possibly matching TRBD2 (6 bases). Germline CDR1 MNHEY, CDR2 SMNVEV (reference sequence). Trimming shortened V by 3 bases and J by 2 bases, and 10 bases separated the two germline ends. This CDR3 has 14 residues. The CDR3 reads CASSFLASQETQYF. The CDR3 DNA sequence: TGTGCCAGCAGTTTCCTAGCGTCGCAAGAGACCCAGTACTTC.

A few counts support this clone. The J gene is TRBJ2-7, the V gene TRBV4-2; D gene uncertain. V was clipped by 4 bases and J by 2 bases, with 18 bases between them. CDR1 is LGHNA, CDR2 YNFKEQ, per germline. The CDR3 is 16 residues long. CDR3 sequence (DNA): TGTGCCAGCAGCCGACTCGGAATTGGAGACCCCTACGAGCAGTACTTC. This sequence encodes CASSRLGIGDPYEQYF.

The rearrangement uses TRBV27 and TRBJ2-1; a weak D match, TRBD2 (5 bases). Germline-derived CDR1 and CDR2 are MNHEY and SMNVEV (reference sequence). The CDR3 sequence is 17 residues long. Trimming left V 5 bases short and J 7 bases short, with 24 bases between. CDR3 residues: CASSPNGVWESRNEQFF. The DNA of the CDR3 is TGTGCCAGCAGTCCCAATGGCGTGTGGGAGTCGCGGAATGAGCAGTTCTTC.

The V call is TRBV27, the J call TRBJ1-1, with TRBD1 as a possible D gene (5 bases). The ends were cut back, 8 bases at V and 4 bases at J, with 20 bases in the middle. This CDR3 spans 15 amino acids. Germline V gives CDR1 MNHEY, CDR2 SMNVEV (reference sequence). The CDR3 protein is CASGGKGRLVTEAFF. CDR3 DNA sequence: TGTGCCAGCGGGGGAAAAGGTCGGTTGGTCACTGAAGCTTTCTTT.

The chain uses TRBV3-1 (or the pseudogene TRBV3-2) and TRBJ2-1; possibly TRBD1 for D (5 bases). The germline CDR1 and CDR2 sequences are LGHDT and YNNKEL (reference sequence). The ends were cut back, 2 bases at V and 0 bases at J, with 11 bases in the middle. CDR3 length: 16 residues. The CDR3 DNA is TGTGCCAGCAGCCAATTGACAGTGAGCTCCTACAATGAGCAGTTCTTC. It translates to CASSQLTVSSYNEQFF.

This clone was recorded a few times. The rearrangement links TRBV6-4 to TRBJ2-1, with D maybe TRBD2 (6 bases). Trimming pared 0 bases from V and 3 bases from J, leaving 6 bases between. Germline CDR1 and CDR2: MRHNA and SNTAGT. The length of the CDR3 is 14 residues. The CDR3 DNA sequence: TGTGCCAGCAGTGACTCGACTAGCTACAATGAGCAGTTCTTC. Translating it yields CASSDSTSYNEQFF.

The chain links TRBV28 to TRBJ1-4, with 7 bases that match TRBD1. Germline lookup yields CDR1 MDHEN and CDR2 SYDVKM. V trimming: 5 bases; J trimming: 5 bases; junction bases outside the gene matches: 8. The CDR3 sequence is 15 residues long. The CDR3 nucleotides read TGTGCCAGCAGTATAACAGGGGTTCCCAATGAAAAACTGTTTTTT. Protein sequence: CASSITGVPNEKLFF. Based on the CDR3 plus reference TRBV28 and TRBJ1-4, the full variable domain is DVKVTQSSRYLVKRTGEKVFLECVQDMDHENMFWYRQDPGLGLRLIYFSYDVKMKEKGDIPEGYSVSREKKERFSLILESASTNQTSMYLCASSITGVPNEKLFFGSGTQLSVL.

The J gene is TRBJ2-5, the V gene TRBV27; 13 bases are a match to TRBD2. CDR1 and CDR2 (germline): MNHEY, SMNVEV (reference sequence). Trimming at V came to 6 bases and at J to 1 base, leaving 5 bases not matched to a gene. This CDR3 has 16 amino acids. DNA of the CDR3: TGTGCCAGCAGGGGACTAGCGGGGAATCCCCAAGAGACCCAGTACTTC. Protein: CASRGLAGNPQETQYF.

V usage is TRBV19 and J usage is TRBJ1-2, with 7 bases identical to TRBD1. Losses at the gene ends were 10 bases for V and 1 base for J; bases not matched to a gene: 3. The CDR3 extends over 12 amino acids. Germline V gene data show CDR1 as LNHDA and CDR2 as SQIVND (reference sequence). CDR3 nucleotides: TGTGCCACAAGACAGGGTAACTATGGCTACACCTTC. Its translation is CATRQGNYGYTF.

The chain has TRBV18 and TRBJ2-3, with 9 positions matching TRBD2. Trimming took 3 bases from V and 4 from J; bases not matched to a gene: 11. The CDR3 extends over 17 amino acids. Germline CDR1 and CDR2: KGHSH and LQKENI. The CDR3 region has the DNA TGTGCCAGCTCACCGCTCATTAGCGGGAGTGTGGCAGATACGCAGTATTTT. This sequence encodes CASSPLISGSVADTQYF.

The genes are TRBV6-2 or TRBV6-3 and TRBJ2-1, with 8 bases aligning to TRBD2. The V gene end was trimmed by 3 bases and the J gene end by 7 bases; junction bases not matched to a gene: 11. The germline gives CDR1 MNHEY, CDR2 SVGEGT. The CDR3 contains 16 residues. The DNA of the CDR3 is TGTGCCAGCAGTTATGCCGGGACTAGGGTTATAAATGAGCAGTTCTTC. Its protein product is CASSYAGTRVINEQFF.

V is TRBV7-9 and J is TRBJ2-2, with a tentative D call TRBD2 (6 bases). Trimming cost V 5 bases and J 2 bases, with 12 bases left between them. This CDR3 comprises 15 residues. CDR1 SEHNR and CDR2 FQNEAQ come from the germline V gene (reference sequence). The DNA of the CDR3 is TGTGCCAGCAGCGCCGGGGACTTCAACACCGGGGAGCTGTTTTTT. Translation: CASSAGDFNTGELFF.

The V gene is TRBV27, the J gene TRBJ2-1; 12 bases match TRBD2. From germline, CDR1 is MNHEY and CDR2 SMNVEV (reference sequence). The junction had 8 bases not matched to a gene; V was cut back by 5 bases and J by 0 bases. The CDR3 totals 18 residues. CDR3 protein: CASSPLTSGRPSYNEQFF. The CDR3 DNA reads as TGTGCCAGCAGTCCGTTGACTAGCGGGAGACCCTCCTACAATGAGCAGTTCTTC.

This rearrangement joins TRBV4-3 to TRBJ2-5, with 7 bases aligning to TRBD1. Germline CDR1 reads LGHNA; CDR2 reads YSLEER. The length of the CDR3 is 13 residues. The V segment lost 4 bases and the J segment 7 bases; nucleotides outside the gene matches: 6. In DNA, the CDR3 is TGCGCCAGCAGCCCTTGGGACAGTGGGACCCAGTACTTC. Its translation: CASSPWDSGTQYF.

The chain couples TRBV7-6 to TRBJ2-3; TRBD2 might be the D (5 bases). V gave up 4 bases and J gave up 0 bases, with 11 bases separating them. The CDR3 is 15 amino acids. The germline V gene has CDR1 SGHVS and CDR2 FNYEAQ. CDR3 bases: TGTGCCAGCAGCTCCCCACTAGTTAGCACAGATACGCAGTATTTT. Amino acid sequence: CASSSPLVSTDTQYF.

This clone was observed a few times. This sequence joins TRBV6-4 and TRBJ2-3; D unclear. The CDR3 loop spans 14 amino acids. Trimming removed 0 bases at V and 3 bases at J, with 7 bases between. The germline CDR1 and CDR2 sequences are MRHNA and SNTAGT. CDR3: CASSDSPGTDTQYF. Written as DNA, the CDR3 is TGTGCCAGCAGTGACTCCCCCGGGACAGATACGCAGTATTTT.

The chain recombines TRBV7-9 with TRBJ2-5; D not certain. The CDR3 length is 14 residues. CDR1 and CDR2 (germline): SEHNR, FQNEAQ (reference sequence). The ends were cut back, 1 base at V and 0 bases at J, with 6 bases in the middle. The CDR3 reads CASSLGSNQETQYF. Here the CDR3 DNA reads TGTGCCAGCAGCTTAGGCAGCAACCAAGAGACCCAGTACTTC.

This clone occurred a few times. V gene TRBV2 combines with J gene TRBJ2-7, with 8 positions matching TRBD2. The germline V gene has CDR1 SNHLY and CDR2 FYNNEI. CDR3 length: 14 amino acids. V gave up 6 bases and J gave up 0 bases; unmatched junction bases: 4. The CDR3 DNA sequence: TGTGCCAGCAGAAACAGCGGGAGCTCCTACGAGCAGTACTTC. This codes for CASRNSGSSYEQYF.

CDR3 in DNA: TGCGCCAGCAGTCAAGGGCTTAGATGGGTCTTGGAGCAGTACTTC. This sequence encodes CASSQGLRWVLEQYF. The chain has TRBV23-1 and TRBJ2-7, with D unresolved. TRBV23-1 is designated an ORF whose function remains uncertain. Trimming left V 2 bases short and J 7 bases short, with 18 bases between. The CDR3 contains 15 residues.

This chain links TRBV28 with TRBJ2-3; maybe TRBD2 (5 bases). The CDR3 length is 11 residues. The germline V and J ends were trimmed by 3 bases and 8 bases, with 6 bases remaining between them. CDR1 is MDHEN, CDR2 SYDVKM, per germline. CDR3 protein: CASSFGGTQYF. In DNA form, the CDR3 reads TGTGCCAGCAGTTTCGGAGGTACGCAGTATTTT.

The V gene is TRBV19, the J gene TRBJ1-2; D not resolved. Germline V lookup: CDR1 LNHDA, CDR2 SQIVND (reference sequence). This CDR3 is built from 13 residues. V was trimmed by 3 bases and J by 4 bases, leaving 9 bases between them. The CDR3: CASSMGSLYGYTF. CDR3 DNA: TGTGCCAGTAGTATGGGCAGCCTCTATGGCTACACCTTC. Drawing the rest from reference TRBV19 and TRBJ1-2, the complete variable domain is DGGITQSPKYLFRKEGQNVTLSCEQNLNHDAMYWYRQDPGQGLRLIYYSQIVNDFQKGDIAEGYSVSREKKESFPLTVTSAQKNPTAFYLCASSMGSLYGYTFGSGTRLTVV.

The chain employs TRBV5-1 and TRBJ1-1, with D tentatively TRBD1 (5 bases). The CDR3 is 14 residues long. CDR1 and CDR2 (germline): SGHRS, YFSETQ. Trimming left V 0 bases short and J 5 bases short, with 11 bases between. The CDR3 DNA sequence: TGCGCCAGCAGCTTGGCGGGGGAGAATACTGAAGCTTTCTTT. Encoded protein: CASSLAGENTEAFF. The full variable domain, its missing parts supplied by reference TRBV5-1 and TRBJ1-1, is KAGVTQTPRYLIKTRGQQVTLSCSPISGHRSVSWYQQTPGQGLQFLFEYFSETQRNKGNFPGRFSGRQFSNSRSEMNVSTLELGDSALYLCASSLAGENTEAFFGQGTRLTVV.

The V gene is TRBV5-5, the J gene TRBJ1-2; possible D gene TRBD1, 5 bases. V was cut by 4 bases and J by 2 bases, with 15 bases left in between. Germline CDR1 is SGHKS and CDR2 is YYEKEE (reference sequence). CDR3 size: 15 residues. The DNA of the CDR3 is TGTGCCAGCAGCCGTGAATTGGCAGGGAACTATGGCTACACCTTC. It translates to CASSRELAGNYGYTF.

The genes are TRBV27 and TRBJ1-4; 8 positions agree with TRBD1. V was clipped by 6 bases and J by 5 bases; unmatched bases: 8. The germline CDR1 and CDR2 sequences are MNHEY and SMNVEV (reference sequence). The CDR3 is 15 amino acids. The CDR3 DNA reads as TGTGCCAGCAGCCGCCCCCGACAGGGGAATGAAAAACTGTTTTTT. As protein: CASSRPRQGNEKLFF.

CDR3 in amino acids: CASSLRRESYNEQFF. In nucleotides, the CDR3 is TGTGCCAGCAGCTTGCGGCGGGAGTCCTACAATGAGCAGTTCTTC. The chain has TRBV5-5 and TRBJ2-1; TRBD2 agrees at 7 bases. The CDR3 is 15 amino acids. The J segment lost 1 base and the V segment lost 1 base, leaving 2 bases of the junction unmatched. Germline V gene data show CDR1 as SGHKS and CDR2 as YYEKEE (reference sequence).

The chain combines TRBV28 with TRBJ1-5; no reliable D call. V was pared by 0 bases and J by 3 bases, with 15 bases between. Germline-derived CDR1 and CDR2 are MDHEN and SYDVKM. The CDR3 length is 17 residues. The CDR3 DNA follows: TGTGCCAGCAGTTTATGGGGATTGAGGGTCCCCAATCAGCCCCAGCATTTT. Protein: CASSLWGLRVPNQPQHF.

The V call is TRBV5-1, the J call TRBJ2-1; a weak D match, TRBD2 (6 bases). Looked up from germline, CDR1 is SGHRS and CDR2 is YFSETQ. V was pared by 7 bases and J by 3 bases, with 20 bases between. CDR3 length: 16 amino acids. The CDR3: CASGPKLLASYNEQFF. The CDR3 nucleotides read TGCGCCAGCGGCCCAAAGCTGCTAGCGAGCTACAATGAGCAGTTCTTC.

V is TRBV7-6 and J is TRBJ2-2, with D unresolved. V was clipped by 1 base and J by 8 bases, with 14 bases between them. CDR3 length: 15 amino acids. Germline values: CDR1 SGHVS, CDR2 FNYEAQ. CDR3 in amino acids: CASSLDPSPGGELFF. The CDR3 DNA reads TGTGCCAGCAGCTTAGACCCATCACCCGGGGGGGAGCTGTTTTTT.

In nucleotides, the CDR3 is TGTGCCAGCAGCAGGTTTTCAGGGTTAACTAATGAAAAACTGTTTTTT. Its protein is CASSRFSGLTNEKLFF. This chain uses TRBV21-1 with TRBJ1-4; the DNA was not used to check the table's D call, TRBD1. TRBV21-1 is a listed pseudogene. The CDR3 length is 16 residues.

J is TRBJ2-6 and V is TRBV2, with a tentative D call TRBD1 (6 bases). CDR3 length: 13 amino acids. Germline CDR1 reads SNHLY; CDR2 reads FYNNEI. V lost 7 bases to trimming and J lost 4 bases, with 8 bases between them. The CDR3 region has the DNA TGTGCCAGCAAGGGGACAGGGGCCAACGTCCTGACTTTC. Translating it yields CASKGTGANVLTF.